The rows below give T cell receptor beta chains drawn from one sample of a study of low-dose radiotherapy and immunotherapy resistance in tumors. MiXCR was run by TCRdb on the reads, yielding one entry per CDR3 protein. The table shows approximately 70,000 distinct CDR3 sequences, with around 29% occurring only once. Source: PBMCs, taken before treatment. Receptors were obtained from a female donor with ovarian cancer. CDR3s include the opening cysteine and the closing phenylalanine or tryptophan. A D gene is named only where the DNA matches it firmly. Clone size is given for some rows only: seen once, a few or many times, or a class if the clone is expanded.

cdr3_aa cdr3_nt cdr3_length j_call clone_size d_call v_call
CASSLGGGTYPYEQYF TGTGCCAGCAGCCTTGGCGGGGGGACTTACCCCTACGAGCAGTACTTC 16 TRBJ2-7 many TRBD2 TRBV3-1
CASSSGARETQYF TGTGCCAGCAGTTCCGGGGCCAGGGAGACCCAGTACTTC 13 TRBJ2-5 many NA TRBV6-5
CASSQESQGLPEAFF TGCGCCAGCAGCCAAGAATCCCAGGGATTACCTGAAGCTTTCTTT 15 TRBJ1-1 many NA TRBV4-1
CAIRTNPDREGGNTIYF TGTGCCATCAGAACCAACCCCGACAGGGAGGGTGGAAACACCATATATTTT 17 TRBJ1-3 NA TRBD1 TRBV10-3
CASTSGSTDTQYF TGTGCCAGCACCTCGGGCAGCACAGATACGCAGTATTTT 13 TRBJ2-3 many NA TRBV12-3/TRBV12-4
CASSEEGGVGQETQYF TGTGCCAGCAGTGAAGAAGGCGGGGTCGGACAAGAGACCCAGTACTTC 16 TRBJ2-5 many NA TRBV2
CASSLRASGGSNTGELFF TGCGCCAGCAGCTTGAGGGCTAGCGGGGGATCGAACACCGGGGAGCTGTTTTTT 18 TRBJ2-2 few TRBD2 TRBV5-1
CASSYRYNEQFF TGTGCCAGCAGTTACAGATACAATGAGCAGTTCTTC 12 TRBJ2-1 NA NA TRBV6-6
CASSGTGFSGANVLTF TGTGCCAGCAGTGGGACTGGGTTCTCTGGGGCCAACGTCCTGACTTTC 16 TRBJ2-6 NA NA TRBV12-3/TRBV12-4
CASSRTSGRYIDTQYF TGTGCCAGCAGTCGGACTAGCGGGAGGTACATAGATACGCAGTATTTT 16 TRBJ2-3 many TRBD2 TRBV6-5
CASSLDGRGHSTDTQYF TGTGCCAGCAGCTTAGATGGCAGGGGGCATAGCACAGATACGCAGTATTTT 17 TRBJ2-3 NA TRBD1 TRBV11-2
CASSPRLAGGVETQYF TGTGCCAGCAGTCCGCGACTAGCGGGGGGCGTCGAGACCCAGTACTTC 16 TRBJ2-5 many TRBD2 TRBV28
CASSPGWGSYEQYF TGTGCCAGCAGTCCCGGCTGGGGGTCCTACGAGCAGTACTTC 14 TRBJ2-7 few NA TRBV9
CASRRTGGSQPQHF TGTGCCAGCAGGCGGACAGGGGGCTCTCAGCCCCAGCATTTT 14 TRBJ1-5 NA TRBD1 TRBV28
CASDRDRGSTDTQYF TGTGCCAGCGACCGGGACAGGGGCTCCACAGATACGCAGTATTTT 15 TRBJ2-3 few TRBD1 TRBV7-2
CATSSRTSGSPLHF TGTGCCACCAGCAGTCGCACCTCAGGGTCACCCCTCCACTTT 14 TRBJ1-6 few NA TRBV15
CASSYGRDRGRETALHF TGTGCCAGCAGTTACGGGCGGGACAGGGGGCGCGAGACGGCCCTCCACTTT 17 TRBJ1-6 many TRBD1 TRBV6-6
CSARDRLAGGPYAYEQYF TGCAGTGCTAGAGATAGGCTAGCGGGGGGGCCATACGCCTACGAGCAGTACTTC 18 TRBJ2-7 NA TRBD2 TRBV20-1
CASSFGTGSTEQFF TGCGCCAGCAGCTTTGGGACAGGGTCAACTGAGCAGTTCTTC 14 TRBJ2-1 many TRBD1 TRBV5-1
CASSPGGPNSYEQYF TGTGCCAGCAGTCCCGGGGGCCCGAACTCCTACGAGCAGTACTTC 15 TRBJ2-7 many NA TRBV11-3
CASSGAGGKNTEAFF TGTGCCAGCTCTGGAGCGGGGGGCAAGAACACTGAAGCTTTCTTT 15 TRBJ1-1 many NA TRBV18
CASSLGAGKETQYF TGTGCCAGCAGCTTAGGGGCTGGGAAAGAGACCCAGTACTTC 14 TRBJ2-5 few NA TRBV7-2
CSGRRGTDTQYF TGCAGCGGTCGGCGGGGGACAGATACGCAGTATTTT 12 TRBJ2-3 NA TRBD2 TRBV29-1
CASSPWVAGELFF TGTGCCAGCAGCCCCTGGGTAGCCGGGGAGCTGTTTTTT 13 TRBJ2-2 NA NA TRBV28
CASSVTSGSRGEQFF TGTGCCAGCAGCGTGACTAGCGGGAGTCGGGGTGAGCAGTTCTTC 15 TRBJ2-1 NA TRBD2 TRBV9
CASTNTRTGQPQHF TGTGCCAGTACTAATACACGGACGGGCCAGCCCCAGCATTTT 14 TRBJ1-5 NA NA TRBV19
CASSLKVDNEQFF TGCGCCAGCAGCTTAAAGGTGGACAATGAGCAGTTCTTC 13 TRBJ2-1 many NA TRBV5-1
CSARDPTGLTGELFF TGCAGTGCTAGAGATCCCACCGGATTAACCGGGGAGCTGTTTTTT 15 TRBJ2-2 many NA TRBV20-1
CASDSPGRGDYGYTF TGTGCCAGCGACTCCCCGGGCAGGGGGGACTATGGCTACACCTTC 15 TRBJ1-2 medium-sized TRBD1 TRBV28
CASSSGAETQYF TGTGCCAGCAGTTCAGGGGCAGAGACCCAGTACTTC 12 TRBJ2-5 many NA TRBV12-3/TRBV12-4
CASRMTVLNYGYTF TGTGCCAGTAGAATGACAGTTCTCAACTATGGCTACACCTTC 14 TRBJ1-2 NA NA TRBV19
CASTPGVTGSNTGELFF TGTGCCAGTACCCCAGGAGTTACAGGGTCGAACACCGGGGAGCTGTTTTTT 17 TRBJ2-2 NA NA TRBV19
CASSPGDRGLWQYF TGTGCCAGCAGCCCGGGGGACAGGGGCCTTTGGCAGTACTTC 14 TRBJ2-7 NA TRBD1 TRBV3-1
CASSQTLTTETQYF TGCGCCAGCAGCCAGACTTTAACAACGGAGACCCAGTACTTC 14 TRBJ2-5 few NA TRBV4-3
CASRGDSSYNEQFF TGTGCCAGCAGGGGGGACAGCTCCTACAATGAGCAGTTCTTC 14 TRBJ2-1 many TRBD1 TRBV2
CASSRGGGGTDTQYF TGTGCCAGCAGTCGAGGAGGGGGAGGCACAGATACGCAGTATTTT 15 TRBJ2-3 NA NA TRBV12-3/TRBV12-4
CASSESVLRGAWNEQLF TGCGCCAGCAGTGAATCAGTATTAAGGGGCGCATGGAATGAGCAGTTATTC 17 TRBJ2-1 NA NA TRBV25-1
CASKDETSLLF TGTGCCAGCAAAGACGAGACAAGTCTGCTCTTC 11 TRBJ2-1 many NA TRBV2
CSVEEGRGTDTQYF TGCAGCGTTGAAGAAGGCAGGGGCACAGATACGCAGTATTTT 14 TRBJ2-3 many NA TRBV29-1
CSAHPEGETQYF TGCAGTGCTCACCCCGAAGGAGAGACCCAGTACTTC 12 TRBJ2-5 few NA TRBV20-1
CASRGRDGRSNYGYTF TGTGCCAGCAGAGGGCGGGACGGCCGTTCTAACTATGGCTACACCTTC 16 TRBJ1-2 many NA TRBV28
CASSLTRGLGEQFF TGTGCCAGCAGCTTGACCCGGGGGCTAGGTGAGCAGTTCTTC 14 TRBJ2-1 many NA TRBV5-4
CASSLEGSHEQYF TGTGCCAGCTCCTTGGAGGGTAGCCACGAGCAGTACTTC 13 TRBJ2-7 many NA TRBV2
CASSLAAQGNYEQYF TGTGCCAGCAGCTTAGCCGCACAGGGGAACTACGAGCAGTACTTC 15 TRBJ2-7 many TRBD1 TRBV11-2
CARGQGRGPYEQYF TGTGCCAGGGGACAGGGCCGAGGTCCCTACGAGCAGTACTTC 14 TRBJ2-7 many TRBD1 TRBV14
CASSSENNEQFF TGTGCCAGCAGCTCAGAGAACAATGAGCAGTTCTTC 12 TRBJ2-1 many NA TRBV11-3
CASSPRQGRGTGELFF TGCGCCAGCAGCCCCCGACAGGGGCGGGGCACCGGGGAGCTGTTTTTT 16 TRBJ2-2 many TRBD1 TRBV5-1
CASSLAGPNEQFF TGTGCCAGCAGTTTAGCGGGGCCCAATGAGCAGTTCTTC 13 TRBJ2-1 many NA TRBV12-3/TRBV12-4
CAAQQAGAINEQFF TGTGCAGCCCAACAGGCGGGGGCCATAAATGAGCAGTTCTTC 14 TRBJ2-1 many NA TRBV27
CASSFSGQGSHQPQHF TGTGCCAGCAGTTTCAGTGGGCAGGGTTCGCATCAGCCCCAGCATTTT 16 TRBJ1-5 few NA TRBV28
CSVEDLAETQYF TGCAGCGTTGAAGATTTGGCAGAGACCCAGTACTTC 12 TRBJ2-5 NA NA TRBV29-1
CASSFAGGSTDTQYF TGTGCCAGCAGTTTCGCGGGGGGGAGCACAGATACGCAGTATTTT 15 TRBJ2-3 many TRBD2 TRBV12-3/TRBV12-4
CASSSKDRMGETQYF TGTGCCAGCAGCTCGAAGGACAGGATGGGTGAGACCCAGTACTTC 15 TRBJ2-5 many TRBD1 TRBV13
CASSEQQVYEQYF TGTGCCAGCAGTGAACAACAGGTTTACGAGCAGTACTTC 13 TRBJ2-7 many NA TRBV2
CASSPARDSTDTQYF TGTGCCAGCAGCCCCGCACGGGATAGCACAGATACGCAGTATTTT 15 TRBJ2-3 many NA TRBV6-2/TRBV6-3